One and the same sample provided the 24 T cell receptor beta chains below, sequenced in a study of T cell responses to AZD1222 COVID-19 vaccine. Sequenced by immunoSEQ multiplex PCR; TCRdb stores in-frame clones only, minus some. The data hold more than 100,000 clones, with roughly 87% observed a single time. Sequencing was performed on peripheral blood, taken on day 0 of AZD1222 vaccination. These receptor sequences come from an adult in good health.

This chain links TRBV5-4 with TRBJ1-1; D uncertain. V shed 1 base and J shed 5 bases, with 15 bases lying between them. This CDR3 region has 15 residues. CDR1 and CDR2 from the germline V gene are SGHNT and YYREEE (reference sequence). CDR3 in DNA: TGTGCCAGCAGCTTGTCGGGGAATTTGGGGACTGAAGCTTTCTTT. It yields the protein CASSLSGNLGTEAFF.

The chain employs TRBV10-3 and TRBJ2-7, with 7 bases that match TRBD1. The CDR3 consists of 15 residues. Germline loops: CDR1 ENHRY, CDR2 SYGVKD. V was clipped by 6 bases and J by 7 bases; unmatched bases: 15. The CDR3 DNA reads TGTGCCATCAGCCCCGGGACAGCCTATCCGGTAGAGCAGTACTTC. Translated: CAISPGTAYPVEQYF.

This clone showed up just a few times. The chain employs TRBV7-2 and TRBJ2-7; 8 nucleotides align to TRBD1. Germline CDR1 and CDR2: SGHTA and FQGNSA. The length of the CDR3 is 13 residues. The V and J ends lost 10 bases and 7 bases, in that order; junction bases with no gene match: 12. CDR3 bases: TGTGCCACCGCCGGGCAGGGGGCGCTGGAGCAGTACTTC. Amino acids: CATAGQGALEQYF.

This chain uses TRBV7-7 with TRBJ2-3; maybe TRBD1 (6 bases). In germline, CDR1 is SSHAT, CDR2 FNYEAQ (reference sequence). Trimming stripped 6 bases from V and 2 bases from J, with 21 bases between. The CDR3 spans 17 residues. CDR3: CASSFTQGWAVTDTQYF. The DNA for the CDR3 is TGTGCCAGCAGTTTCACACAGGGCTGGGCCGTCACAGATACGCAGTATTTT.

This clone was seen a single time. The chain joins TRBV30 to TRBJ2-5; 8 bases align to TRBD2. This CDR3 has 14 residues. Germline loops: CDR1 GTSNPN, CDR2 SVGIG (reference sequence). V lost 3 bases to trimming and J lost 1 base; unmatched junction nucleotides: 4. Here the CDR3 DNA reads TGTGCCTGGAGCTCTAGCGGGTCCCAAGAGACCCAGTACTTC. Translated: CAWSSSGSQETQYF.

CDR3: CASSPSGGPTDTQYF. The DNA for the CDR3 is TGTGCCAGCAGCCCGAGCGGGGGGCCCACAGATACGCAGTATTTT. The V call is TRBV3-1 (or the pseudogene TRBV3-2), the J call TRBJ2-3, with 9 bases aligning to TRBD2. Germline assignment: CDR1 LGHDT and CDR2 YNNKEL (reference sequence). Trimming removed 4 bases from V and 2 bases from J; junction bases left unmatched: 4. This CDR3 contains 15 residues.

The genes are TRBV19 and TRBJ1-3; 7 bases map to TRBD1. This CDR3 region has 16 residues. From germline, CDR1 is LNHDA and CDR2 SQIVND (reference sequence). V trimming: 5 bases; J trimming: 7 bases; junction bases outside the gene matches: 14. The CDR3 spells CASSPRTGQRANTIYF. The CDR3 nucleotides read TGTGCCAGTAGTCCCCGGACAGGCCAGAGGGCCAACACCATATATTTT. Based on the CDR3 plus reference TRBV19 and TRBJ1-3, the full variable domain is DGGITQSPKYLFRKEGQNVTLSCEQNLNHDAMYWYRQDPGQGLRLIYYSQIVNDFQKGDIAEGYSVSREKKESFPLTVTSAQKNPTAFYLCASSPRTGQRANTIYFGEGSWLTVV.

This chain joins TRBV28 and TRBJ2-7; D not certain. The CDR3 runs to 12 residues. V lost 3 bases and J 3 bases, leaving 6 bases between the germline ends. Germline V gene sequence: CDR1 MDHEN, CDR2 SYDVKM. The CDR3 reads CASSFSYYEQYF. As DNA, the CDR3 is TGTGCCAGCAGTTTCTCCTACTACGAGCAGTACTTC.

The chain combines TRBV2 with TRBJ1-4; 7 bases are a match to TRBD1. CDR3 length equals 15 residues. Germline loops: CDR1 SNHLY, CDR2 FYNNEI. Germline trimming cut 5 bases from V and 5 bases from J; bases unmatched to any gene: 8. The CDR3, as DNA: TGTGCCAGCAGTCTACAGGGACAGCAAAATGAAAAACTGTTTTTT. This encodes CASSLQGQQNEKLFF.

The chain recombines TRBV19 with TRBJ1-6; TRBD1 matches 8 bases. The CDR3 spans 16 residues. The ends lost 5 bases at V and 1 base at J; junction bases unmatched: 4. Germline V lookup: CDR1 LNHDA, CDR2 SQIVND (reference sequence). CDR3 residues: CASSLRQGSYNSPLHF. Here the CDR3 DNA reads TGTGCCAGTAGTCTTCGACAGGGGTCCTATAATTCACCCCTCCACTTT.

The CDR3 coding sequence is TGTGCCAGCAGTTCACCCACCTTAAATTCACCCCTCCACTTT. This encodes CASSSPTLNSPLHF. The chain carries TRBV27 and TRBJ1-6; no definite D call. From germline, CDR1 is MNHEY and CDR2 SMNVEV (reference sequence). V shed 4 bases and J shed 7 bases, with 11 bases lying between them. This CDR3 has 14 residues.

This rearrangement joins TRBV30 to TRBJ1-4; the D gene is possibly TRBD1 (6 bases). V lost 0 bases and J 9 bases, leaving 11 bases between the germline ends. Germline CDR1 GTSNPN, CDR2 SVGIG (reference sequence). This CDR3 contains 13 residues. The CDR3 sequence: CAWSVLGAKKLFF. The CDR3 bases are TGTGCCTGGAGTGTATTGGGGGCCAAAAAACTGTTTTTT.

The chain employs TRBV27 and TRBJ2-1; maybe TRBD2 (7 bases). The CDR3 loop spans 15 amino acids. The germline CDR1 and CDR2 sequences are MNHEY and SMNVEV (reference sequence). The V end lost 3 bases, the J end lost 10 bases, and 19 bases lay between the germline ends. The CDR3 DNA follows: TGTGCCAGCAGTTTTAGGGGGGGGGTGACGGTCGAGCAGTTCTTC. The encoded protein is CASSFRGGVTVEQFF.

The chain couples TRBV11-2 to TRBJ2-7; a weak D match, TRBD2 (5 bases). The CDR3 consists of 14 residues. Trimming took 7 bases from V and 4 from J, leaving 17 bases between them. From germline, CDR1 is SGHAT and CDR2 FQNNGV. The DNA of the CDR3 is TGTGCCAGCACCCCCCTACGGGGTGGATACGAGCAGTACTTC. As protein: CASTPLRGGYEQYF. Using reference TRBV11-2 and TRBJ2-7 for the parts outside the CDR3, the full variable domain is EAGVAQSPRYKIIEKRQSVAFWCNPISGHATLYWYQQILGQGPKLLIQFQNNGVVDDSQLPKDRFSAERLKGVDSTLKIQPAKLEDSAVYLCASTPLRGGYEQYFGPGTRLTVT.

The CDR3: CASSLWTVQGTDTQYF. The CDR3 nucleotides read TGTGCCAGCAGCTTATGGACAGTTCAAGGCACAGATACGCAGTATTTT. The chain employs TRBV5-6 and TRBJ2-3, with D perhaps matching TRBD1 (6 bases). The CDR3 is made up of 16 amino acids. Trimming removed 2 bases at V and 1 base at J, with 14 bases between. The germline CDR1 and CDR2 sequences are SGHDT and YYEEEE.

This clone was observed a handful of times. The chain links TRBV15 to TRBJ1-4; D might be TRBD1 (5 bases). CDR1 LNHNV and CDR2 YYDKDF come from the germline V gene (reference sequence). V lost 4 bases to trimming and J lost 2 bases, with 11 bases between them. The CDR3 is made up of 15 amino acids. Here the CDR3 reads CATSNRAGTNEKLFF. CDR3 bases: TGTGCCACCAGCAATCGTGCAGGGACTAATGAAAAACTGTTTTTT.

The V call is TRBV6-2 or TRBV6-3, the J call TRBJ1-1; 8 positions agree with TRBD1. Germline assignment: CDR1 MNHEY and CDR2 SVGEGT. This CDR3 is 14 amino acids long. The junction had 5 bases not matched to a gene; V was cut back by 4 bases and J by 4 bases. CDR3 amino acids: CASSSTDRVTEAFF. CDR3 nucleotide sequence: TGTGCCAGCAGTTCCACGGACAGGGTCACTGAAGCTTTCTTT.

The J gene is TRBJ1-1, the V gene TRBV30; maybe TRBD1 (5 bases). Germline-derived CDR1 and CDR2 are GTSNPN and SVGIG (reference sequence). The CDR3 is 13 amino acids. V was trimmed by 2 bases and J by 1 base, leaving 8 bases between them. The CDR3: CAWSLTANTEAFF. CDR3 bases: TGTGCCTGGAGTTTGACAGCGAACACTGAAGCTTTCTTT.

The V gene is TRBV7-2, the J gene TRBJ2-7; D might be TRBD2 (5 bases). The CDR3 covers 12 residues. Germline V lookup: CDR1 SGHTA, CDR2 FQGNSA. The ends were cut back, 5 bases at V and 5 bases at J, with 10 bases in the middle. The CDR3 region has the DNA TGTGCCAGCAGCCAAGGGCGGGACGAGCAGTACTTC. It specifies CASSQGRDEQYF.

This clone was counted a single time. The V and J genes are TRBV7-8 and TRBJ2-3; 8 bases align to TRBD1. Trimming removed 2 bases from V and 0 bases from J; junction bases left unmatched: 4. Germline CDR1 SGHVS, CDR2 FQNEAQ. The CDR3 is made up of 16 amino acids. In DNA form, the CDR3 reads TGTGCCAGCAGCTTATCTCGGACAGGGAGCACAGATACGCAGTATTTT. This sequence encodes CASSLSRTGSTDTQYF.

The chain carries TRBV11-2 and TRBJ2-3, with D perhaps TRBD2 (5 bases). Trimming left V 0 bases short and J 0 bases short, with 13 bases between. This CDR3 region has 17 residues. The germline gives CDR1 SGHAT, CDR2 FQNNGV. The CDR3 nucleotides are TGTGCCAGCAGCTTAGATCGGCGAGCGGCTAGCACAGATACGCAGTATTTT. It translates to CASSLDRRAASTDTQYF.

The J gene is TRBJ1-3, the V gene TRBV7-9; the D is unclear. Trimming left V 5 bases short and J 1 base short, with 9 bases between. Germline values: CDR1 SEHNR, CDR2 FQNEAQ (reference sequence). The CDR3 is 14 residues long. CDR3 region: CASSPAGSGNTIYF. In DNA form, the CDR3 reads TGTGCCAGCAGCCCGGCAGGATCTGGAAACACCATATATTTT.

The chain is built from TRBV25-1 and TRBJ1-6; tentatively, D is TRBD1 (5 bases). The CDR3 consists of 18 residues. From germline, CDR1 is MGHDK and CDR2 SYGVNS. Trimming took off 0 bases at V and 3 bases at J, with 15 bases between the two ends. The CDR3 region is CASSEYFPGTDYNSPLHF. The CDR3 DNA is TGTGCCAGCAGTGAATACTTTCCAGGGACGGACTATAATTCACCCCTCCACTTT.

The chain links TRBV3-1 (or the pseudogene TRBV3-2) to TRBJ1-2, with TRBD1 matching over 12 bases. There are 16 residues in the CDR3. The J segment lost 8 bases and the V segment lost 2 bases, leaving 9 bases of the junction unmatched. Germline CDR1 reads LGHDT; CDR2 reads YNNKEL (reference sequence). CDR3 DNA: TGTGCCAGCAGCCAATTCTCGGGACAGGGGGCGATAGGCTACACCTTC. Its protein is CASSQFSGQGAIGYTF.